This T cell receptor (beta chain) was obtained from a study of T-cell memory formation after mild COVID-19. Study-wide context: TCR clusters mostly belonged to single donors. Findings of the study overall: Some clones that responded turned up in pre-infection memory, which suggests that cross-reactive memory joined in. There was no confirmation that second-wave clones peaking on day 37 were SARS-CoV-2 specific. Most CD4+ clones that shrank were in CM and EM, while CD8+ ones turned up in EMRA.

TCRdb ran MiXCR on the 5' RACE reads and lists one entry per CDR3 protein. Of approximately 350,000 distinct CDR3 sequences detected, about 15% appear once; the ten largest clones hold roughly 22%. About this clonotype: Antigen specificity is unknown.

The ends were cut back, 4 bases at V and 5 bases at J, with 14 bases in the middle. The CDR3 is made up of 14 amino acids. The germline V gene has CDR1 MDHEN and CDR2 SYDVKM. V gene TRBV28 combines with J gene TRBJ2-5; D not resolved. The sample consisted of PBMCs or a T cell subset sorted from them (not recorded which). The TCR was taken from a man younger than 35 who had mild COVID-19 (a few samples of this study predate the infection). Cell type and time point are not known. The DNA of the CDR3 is TGTGCCAGCAGTTCGTTTCCTCCAGCTGAGACCCAGTACTTC. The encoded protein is CASSSFPPAETQYF.